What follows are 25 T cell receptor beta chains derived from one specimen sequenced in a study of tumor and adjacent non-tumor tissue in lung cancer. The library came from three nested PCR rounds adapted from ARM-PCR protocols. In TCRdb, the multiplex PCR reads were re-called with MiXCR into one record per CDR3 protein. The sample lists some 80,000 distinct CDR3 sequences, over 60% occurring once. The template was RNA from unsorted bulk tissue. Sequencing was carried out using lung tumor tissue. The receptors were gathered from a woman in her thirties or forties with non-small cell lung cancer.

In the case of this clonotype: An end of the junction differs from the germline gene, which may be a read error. The CDR3 loop is CSADSRGSGANVLTF. CDR3 bases: TGCAGCGCTGATTCCCGGGGCTCTGGGGCCAACGTCCTGACATTC. The chain has TRBV29-1 and TRBJ2-6; D could derive from TRBD1 or TRBD2 (5 bases each). CDR3 length: 15 amino acids. Germline loops: CDR1 SQVTM, CDR2 ANQGSEA.

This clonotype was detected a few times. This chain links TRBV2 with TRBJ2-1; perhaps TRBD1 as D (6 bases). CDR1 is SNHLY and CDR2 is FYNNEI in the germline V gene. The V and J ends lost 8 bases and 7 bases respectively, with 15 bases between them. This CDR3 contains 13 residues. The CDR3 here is CASGSNRENEQFF. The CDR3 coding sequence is TGTGCCAGCGGATCAAACAGGGAGAATGAGCAGTTCTTC.

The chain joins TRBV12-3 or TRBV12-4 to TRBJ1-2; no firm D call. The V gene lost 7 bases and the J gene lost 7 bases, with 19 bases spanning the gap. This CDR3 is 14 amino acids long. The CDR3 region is CASNFRARDSGYTF. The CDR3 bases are TGTGCCAGCAATTTCCGAGCAAGGGATAGTGGCTACACCTTC.

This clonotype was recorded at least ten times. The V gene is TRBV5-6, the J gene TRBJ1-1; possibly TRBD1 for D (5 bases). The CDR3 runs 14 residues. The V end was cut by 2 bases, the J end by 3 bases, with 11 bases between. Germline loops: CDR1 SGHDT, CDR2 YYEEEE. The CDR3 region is CASSFPGGDTEAFF. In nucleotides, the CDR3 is TGTGCCAGCAGCTTTCCAGGAGGGGACACTGAAGCTTTCTTT.

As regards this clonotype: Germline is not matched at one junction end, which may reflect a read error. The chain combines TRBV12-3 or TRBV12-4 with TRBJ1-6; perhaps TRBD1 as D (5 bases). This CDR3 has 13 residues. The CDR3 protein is CASNGGRNSPLQF. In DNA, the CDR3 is TGTGCCAGTAACGGGGGACGAAATTCACCCCTCCAATTT.

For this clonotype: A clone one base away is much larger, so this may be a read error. The CDR3 protein is CTSSKVEGLDEGVYYF. The CDR3 DNA reads TGTACCAGCAGCAAAGTTGAGGGACTAGATGAGGGTGTTTACTACTTC. This chain connects TRBV21-1 to TRBJ2-7; TRBD2 is taken as the D call from the table, unchecked against the DNA. TRBV21-1 is labeled a pseudogene. This CDR3 has 16 amino acids.

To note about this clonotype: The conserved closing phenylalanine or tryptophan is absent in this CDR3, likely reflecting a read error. DNA of the CDR3: TGTGCCAGTAGTCGTAGCGGGAGCTCCTACAATGAGCAGTTCTGC. It codes for CASSRSGSSYNEQFC. The rearrangement uses TRBV7-9 and TRBJ2-1; 9 bases are a match to TRBD2. The CDR3 loop spans 15 amino acids. V shed 9 bases, J shed 0 bases, and the junction held 6 bases outside the gene matches. Germline loops: CDR1 SEHNR, CDR2 FQNEAQ (reference sequence).

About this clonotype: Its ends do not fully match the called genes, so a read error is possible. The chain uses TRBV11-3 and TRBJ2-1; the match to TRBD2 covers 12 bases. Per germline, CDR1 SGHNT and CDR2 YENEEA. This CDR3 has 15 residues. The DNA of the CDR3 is TGTGCCAGCAGGCCTAGGACTAGCGGGACCAATGAGCAATTCTTC. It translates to CASRPRTSGTNEQFF.

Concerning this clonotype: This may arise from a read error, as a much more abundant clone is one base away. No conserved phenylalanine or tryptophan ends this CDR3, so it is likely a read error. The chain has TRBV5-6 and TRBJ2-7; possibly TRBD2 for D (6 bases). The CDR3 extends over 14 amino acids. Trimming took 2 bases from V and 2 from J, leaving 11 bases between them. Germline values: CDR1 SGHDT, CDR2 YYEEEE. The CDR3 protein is CASSFGRSTYEQYL. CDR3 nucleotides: TGTGCCAGCAGCTTTGGGAGGTCCACCTACGAGCAGTACCTC.

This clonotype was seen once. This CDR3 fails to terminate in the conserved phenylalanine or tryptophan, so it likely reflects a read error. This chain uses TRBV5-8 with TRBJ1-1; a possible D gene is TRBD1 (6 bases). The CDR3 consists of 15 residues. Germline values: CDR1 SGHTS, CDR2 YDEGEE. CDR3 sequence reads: CASSLGQEHITDAFI. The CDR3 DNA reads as TGTGCCAGCAGCTTGGGACAGGAGCACATCACTGACGCTTTCATT.

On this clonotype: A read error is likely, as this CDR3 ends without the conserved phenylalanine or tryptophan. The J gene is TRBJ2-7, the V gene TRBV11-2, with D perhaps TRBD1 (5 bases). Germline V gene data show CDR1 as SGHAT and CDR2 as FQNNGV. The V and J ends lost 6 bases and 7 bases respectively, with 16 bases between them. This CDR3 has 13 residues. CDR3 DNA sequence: TGTGCCAGCAGGCCGAGCAGGGATAGGGAGCAGTACTTA. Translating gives CASRPSRDREQYL.

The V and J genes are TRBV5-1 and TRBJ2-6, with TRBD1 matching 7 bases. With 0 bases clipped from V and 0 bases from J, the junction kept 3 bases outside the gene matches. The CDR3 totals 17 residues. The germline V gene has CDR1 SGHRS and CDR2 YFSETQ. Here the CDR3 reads CASSLGDRVSGANVLTF. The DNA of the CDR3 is TGCGCCAGCAGCTTGGGTGACAGGGTCTCTGGGGCCAACGTCCTGACTTTC.

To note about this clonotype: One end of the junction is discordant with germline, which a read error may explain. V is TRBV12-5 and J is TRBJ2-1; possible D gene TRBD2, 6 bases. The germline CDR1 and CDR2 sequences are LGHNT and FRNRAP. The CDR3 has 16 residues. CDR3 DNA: TGTGTTAGTGGTTTGGTTACTAGCAGGGCAAACAATGAGCAGTTCTTC. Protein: CVSGLVTSRANNEQFF. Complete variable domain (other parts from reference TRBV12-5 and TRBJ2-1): DARVTQTPRHKVTEMGQEVTMRCQPILGHNTVFWYRQTMMQGLELLAYFRNRAPLDDSGMPKDRFSAEMPDATLATLKIQPSEPRDSAVYFCVSGLVTSRANNEQFFGPGTRLTVL.

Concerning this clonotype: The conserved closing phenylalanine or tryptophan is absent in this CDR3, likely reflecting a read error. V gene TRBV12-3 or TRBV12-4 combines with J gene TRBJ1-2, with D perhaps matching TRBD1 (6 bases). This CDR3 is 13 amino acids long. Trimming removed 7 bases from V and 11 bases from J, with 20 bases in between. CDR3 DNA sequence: TGTGCCAGCACTAGGGCCCAGGGGAGTGGTTACACCCTC. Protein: CASTRAQGSGYTL.

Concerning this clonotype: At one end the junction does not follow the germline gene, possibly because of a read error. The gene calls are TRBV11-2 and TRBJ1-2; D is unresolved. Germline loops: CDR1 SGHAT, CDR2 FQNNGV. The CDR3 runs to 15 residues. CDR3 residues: CASSLASSGTYGYTF. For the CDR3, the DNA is TGTGCTAGCAGCTTAGCTTCCTCGGGAACCTATGGCTACACCTTC.

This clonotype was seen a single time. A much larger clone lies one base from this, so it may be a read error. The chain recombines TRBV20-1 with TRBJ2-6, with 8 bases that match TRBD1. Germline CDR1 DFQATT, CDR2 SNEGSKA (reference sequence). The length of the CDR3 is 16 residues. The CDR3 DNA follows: TGCAGTGCTAGGAGGCAGGGGGCGCCCGGGGCCAACATCCTGACTTTC. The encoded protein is CSARRQGAPGANILTF.

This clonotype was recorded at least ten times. This CDR3 is CASSYSTARTDTQYF. In DNA form, the CDR3 reads TGTGCCAGCAGTTACTCGACGGCGCGCACAGATACGCAGTATTTT. The rearrangement links TRBV6-5 to TRBJ2-3; D gene unclear. CDR1 and CDR2 (germline): MNHEY, SVGAGI. The CDR3 length is 15 residues. V was trimmed by 0 bases and J by 1 base, leaving 8 bases between them.

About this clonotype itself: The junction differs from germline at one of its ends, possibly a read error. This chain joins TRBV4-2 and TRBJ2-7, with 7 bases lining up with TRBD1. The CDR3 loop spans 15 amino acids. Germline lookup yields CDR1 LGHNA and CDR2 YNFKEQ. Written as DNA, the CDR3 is TGTACCAGCAGACAAAGAACAGGGGAATTCTACGAGCAGTACTTC. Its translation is CTSRQRTGEFYEQYF.

The CDR3 nucleotides are TGTGCCAGCAGTTCCCGACATGCCCGTAATCAGCCCCAGCATTTT. Its translation is CASSSRHARNQPQHF. The genes are TRBV6-2 or TRBV6-3 and TRBJ1-5; D gene unclear. The CDR3 runs 15 residues. Germline CDR1 is MNHEY and CDR2 is SVGEGT. Trimming left V 4 bases short and J 4 bases short, with 14 bases between.

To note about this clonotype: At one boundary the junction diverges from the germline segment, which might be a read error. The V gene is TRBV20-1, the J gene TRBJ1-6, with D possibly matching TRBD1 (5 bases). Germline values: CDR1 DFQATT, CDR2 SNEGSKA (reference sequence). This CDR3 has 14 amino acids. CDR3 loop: CSARVGRDSSPFHF. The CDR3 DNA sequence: TGCAGTGCTAGAGTGGGACGGGATAGTTCACCCTTCCACTTT.

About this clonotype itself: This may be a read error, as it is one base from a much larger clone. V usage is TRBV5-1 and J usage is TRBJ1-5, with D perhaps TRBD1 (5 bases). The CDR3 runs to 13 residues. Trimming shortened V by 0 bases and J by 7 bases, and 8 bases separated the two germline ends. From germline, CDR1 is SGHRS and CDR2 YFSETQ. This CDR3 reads CASSLAKGQPQHF. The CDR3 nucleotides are TGCGCCAGCAGCTTGGCCAAGGGGCAGCCCCAGCATTTT.

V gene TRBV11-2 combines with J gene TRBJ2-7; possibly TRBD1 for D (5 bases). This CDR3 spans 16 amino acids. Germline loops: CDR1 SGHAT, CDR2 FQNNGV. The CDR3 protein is CDNSPLGGQGYYEQYF. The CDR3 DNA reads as TGTGACAACAGCCCCCTCGGTGGGCAGGGATACTACGAGCAGTACTTC.

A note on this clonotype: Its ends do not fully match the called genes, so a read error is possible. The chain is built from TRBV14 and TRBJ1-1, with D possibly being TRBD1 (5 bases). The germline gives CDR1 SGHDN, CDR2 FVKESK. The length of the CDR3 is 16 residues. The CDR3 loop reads CDSSRGGSAARTETFF. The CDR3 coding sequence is TGTGACAGCAGCCGGGGGGGGTCGGCAGCTCGGACTGAAACTTTCTTT.

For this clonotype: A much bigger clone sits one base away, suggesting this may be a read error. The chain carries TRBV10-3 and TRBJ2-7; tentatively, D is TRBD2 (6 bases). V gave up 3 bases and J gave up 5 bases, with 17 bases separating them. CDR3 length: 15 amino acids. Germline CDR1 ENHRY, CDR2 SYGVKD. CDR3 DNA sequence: TGTGCCATCAGTGAAAGACTAGTGGGAGGTGACGAGCAGTACTTC. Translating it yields CAISERLVGGDEQYF.

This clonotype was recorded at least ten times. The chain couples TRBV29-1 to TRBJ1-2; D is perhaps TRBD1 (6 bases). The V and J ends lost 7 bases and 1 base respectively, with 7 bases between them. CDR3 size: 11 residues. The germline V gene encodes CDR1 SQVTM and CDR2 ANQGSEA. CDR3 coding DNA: TGCAGCGGGGGACATAACTATGGCTACACCTTC. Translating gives CSGGHNYGYTF.